Sequencing of this T cell receptor beta chain was carried out in a study of T cells in localized non-small cell lung cancer. Points from the study as a whole: Longer overall survival was seen with higher T cell density measured in blood.

Produced via immunoSEQ multiplex PCR; TCRdb's table is partial and in-frame only. The table includes 35,000 to 50,000 clones, approximately 84% detected once. Germline V CDR1 and CDR2: MDHEN, SYDVKM. Trimming removed 5 bases at V and 5 bases at J, with 18 bases between. The CDR3 totals 15 residues. As to this clone: Its antigen remains unidentified.

This clonotype originated in a man between 40 and 75 years old with stage I lung adenocarcinoma. The gene calls are TRBV28 and TRBJ1-2; unclear D gene. Sequenced material: peripheral blood, taken before any cancer treatment. The CDR3 protein is CASSGLPIARYGYTF. CDR3 DNA: TGTGCCAGCAGTGGATTACCCATAGCTAGATATGGCTACACCTTC.